The clone carrying this T cell receptor beta chain has more than one count but fewer than ten. The data originate from a study of blood T cell repertoires in COVID-19. Germline CDR1 LGHNA, CDR2 YNFKEQ. The CDR3 is made up of 15 amino acids. V lost 0 bases and J lost 3, with 11 bases in between. The protocol was immunoSEQ multiplex PCR, while the TCRdb copy is restricted to in-frame clones and leaves out a portion. The sample consists of about 94,000 clones, about four fifths of them appearing once. This sequence joins TRBV4-2 and TRBJ1-2; D may be TRBD1 (6 bases). This sequence originates from a human donor in a cohort sampled during active COVID-19. Sequenced material: peripheral blood. CDR3 amino acids: CASSQDPQGYYGYTF. The CDR3 DNA follows: TGTGCCAGCAGCCAAGATCCACAGGGATACTATGGCTACACCTTC.